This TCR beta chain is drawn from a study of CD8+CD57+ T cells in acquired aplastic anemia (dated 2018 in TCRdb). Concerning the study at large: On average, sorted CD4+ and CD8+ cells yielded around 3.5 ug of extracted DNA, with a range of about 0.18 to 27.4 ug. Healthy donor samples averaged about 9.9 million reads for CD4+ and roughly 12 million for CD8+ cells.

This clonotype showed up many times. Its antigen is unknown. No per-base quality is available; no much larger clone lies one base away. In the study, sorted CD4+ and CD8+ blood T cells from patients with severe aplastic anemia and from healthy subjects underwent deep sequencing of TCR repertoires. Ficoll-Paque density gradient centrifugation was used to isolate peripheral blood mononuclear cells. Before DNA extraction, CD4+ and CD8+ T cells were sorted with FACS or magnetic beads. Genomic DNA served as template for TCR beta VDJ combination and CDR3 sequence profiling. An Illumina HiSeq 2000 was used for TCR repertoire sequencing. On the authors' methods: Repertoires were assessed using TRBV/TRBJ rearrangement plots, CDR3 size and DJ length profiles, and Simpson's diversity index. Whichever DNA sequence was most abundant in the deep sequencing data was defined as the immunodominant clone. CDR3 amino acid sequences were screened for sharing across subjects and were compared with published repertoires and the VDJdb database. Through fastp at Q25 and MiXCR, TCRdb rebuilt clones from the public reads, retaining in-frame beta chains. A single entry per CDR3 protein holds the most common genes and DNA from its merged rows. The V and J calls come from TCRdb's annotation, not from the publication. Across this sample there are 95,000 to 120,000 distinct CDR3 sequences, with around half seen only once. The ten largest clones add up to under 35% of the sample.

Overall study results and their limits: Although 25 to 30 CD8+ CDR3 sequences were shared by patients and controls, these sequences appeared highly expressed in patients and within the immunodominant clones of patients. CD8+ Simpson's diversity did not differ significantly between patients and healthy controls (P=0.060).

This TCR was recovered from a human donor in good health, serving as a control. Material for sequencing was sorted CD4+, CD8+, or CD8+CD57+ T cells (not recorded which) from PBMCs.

In nucleotide form, the sequence is TGCAGCGTTGTTCCGGACAGTCAATTGAACACTGAAGCTTTCTTT. Its amino acids are CSVVPDSQLNTEAFF. Rearrangement joined TRBV29-1 to TRBJ1-1; TRBD1 is a weak D gene call, 6 bases matching. V loses 4 bases, J loses 0 bases, and the germline ends lie 15 bases apart. Taken from the germline V gene, the CDR1 and CDR2 loops are SQVTM and ANQGSEA. The CDR3 sequence holds 15 residues, the cysteine and phenylalanine included. Only CDR3 DNA is held: 45 bases, read in frame from base 1.